Shown below are 7 T cell receptor beta chains from a single sample sequenced in a study of blood T cell repertoires in COVID-19. The repertoire was sequenced with immunoSEQ multiplex PCR; TCRdb's copy has only in-frame clones and lacks some. In the table there are 330,000 or so clones, roughly 90% of which are singletons. The sample taken for sequencing was peripheral blood. The receptors shown here come from a young man with COVID-19, enrolled during active disease.

The table lists this clone with a few counts. This sequence joins TRBV2 and TRBJ1-5; TRBD1 matches at 8 bases. Germline V gene data show CDR1 as SNHLY and CDR2 as FYNNEI. The trim removed 5 bases at V and 9 bases at J, leaving 6 bases unmatched. The CDR3 extends over 13 amino acids. CDR3 sequence reads: CASSYRQGLPQHF. As DNA, the CDR3 is TGTGCCAGCAGTTATCGACAGGGGTTGCCCCAGCATTTT.

The V call is TRBV6-6, the J call TRBJ1-1; D might be TRBD1 (6 bases). CDR3 length equals 16 residues. The V gene lost 5 bases and the J gene lost 5 bases, with 21 bases spanning the gap. CDR1 and CDR2 (germline): MNHNY, SVGAGI (reference sequence). In nucleotides, the CDR3 is TGTGCCAGCAGTGGGCGGTCCCTTAACAGGGAGACTGAAGCTTTCTTT. This gives the protein CASSGRSLNRETEAFF.

This clone was detected once. The rearrangement joins TRBV28 to TRBJ2-3, with D possibly TRBD2 on 5 matching bases. Between the trimmed V and J ends, which lost 0 bases and 5 bases, there was a span of 15 bases. This CDR3 has 16 amino acids. CDR1 and CDR2 (germline): MDHEN, SYDVKM. The CDR3 reads CASSLWGGPDRDTQYF. CDR3 DNA: TGTGCCAGCAGTTTATGGGGCGGGCCCGATAGAGATACGCAGTATTTT.

V is TRBV7-9 and J is TRBJ2-7, with a possible D match to TRBD2 (5 bases). Germline V gene data show CDR1 as SEHNR and CDR2 as FQNEAQ (reference sequence). The CDR3 sequence is 17 residues long. Trimming took 1 base from V and 0 from J, leaving 16 bases between them. The CDR3 loop is CASSLGYEGPSSYEQYF. The CDR3 DNA reads as TGTGCCAGCAGCTTAGGTTATGAGGGCCCGAGCTCCTACGAGCAGTACTTC. Supplemented by reference TRBV7-9 and TRBJ2-7, the full variable domain reads DTGVSQNPRHKITKRGQNVTFRCDPISEHNRLYWYRQTLGQGPEFLTYFQNEAQLEKSRLLSDRFSAERPKGSFSTLEIQRTEQGDSAMYLCASSLGYEGPSSYEQYFGPGTRLTVT.

The J gene is TRBJ2-2, the V gene TRBV28; D uncertain. CDR1 and CDR2 (germline): MDHEN, SYDVKM. V lost 5 bases and J 3 bases, leaving 7 bases between the germline ends. The CDR3 is 13 residues long. CDR3 in DNA: TGTGCCAGCAGTCCCACTGACACCGGGGAGCTGTTTTTT. Its translation: CASSPTDTGELFF.

This clone was recorded only once. The rearrangement uses TRBV6-5 and TRBJ1-5; 7 nucleotides line up with TRBD1. The CDR3 is made up of 15 amino acids. J was trimmed by 1 base and V by 5 bases; bases with no gene match: 5. CDR1 and CDR2 (germline): MNHEY, SVGAGI. The CDR3 DNA is TGTGCCAGCAGTCGGGACAGATGGAGCAATCAGCCCCAGCATTTT. Translation gives CASSRDRWSNQPQHF.

The CDR3: CSASRGGLGMNTEAFF. The CDR3 bases are TGCAGTGCTAGTCGCGGGGGGCTCGGCATGAACACTGAAGCTTTCTTT. The V call is TRBV20-1, the J call TRBJ1-1; perhaps TRBD1 as D (6 bases). Between the trimmed V and J ends, which lost 3 bases and 0 bases, there was a span of 17 bases. There are 16 residues in the CDR3. The germline CDR1 and CDR2 sequences are DFQATT and SNEGSKA (reference sequence).